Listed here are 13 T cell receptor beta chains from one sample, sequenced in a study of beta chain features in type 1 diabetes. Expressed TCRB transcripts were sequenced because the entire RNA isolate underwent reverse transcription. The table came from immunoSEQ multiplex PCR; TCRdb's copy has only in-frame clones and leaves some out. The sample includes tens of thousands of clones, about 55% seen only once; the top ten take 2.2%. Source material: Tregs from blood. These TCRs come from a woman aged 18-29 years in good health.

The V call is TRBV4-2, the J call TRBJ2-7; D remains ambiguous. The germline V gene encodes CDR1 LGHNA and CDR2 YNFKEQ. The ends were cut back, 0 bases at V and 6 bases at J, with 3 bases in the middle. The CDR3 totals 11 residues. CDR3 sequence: CASSQDLEQYF. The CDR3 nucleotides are TGTGCCAGCAGCCAAGATCTCGAGCAGTACTTC.

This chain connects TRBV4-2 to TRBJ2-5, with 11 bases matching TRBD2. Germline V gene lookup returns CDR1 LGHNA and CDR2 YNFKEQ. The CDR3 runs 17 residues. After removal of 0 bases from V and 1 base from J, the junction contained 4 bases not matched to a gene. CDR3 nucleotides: TGTGCCAGCAGCCAAGAAGCCCTAGCGGGGGGCCAAGAGACCCAGTACTTC. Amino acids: CASSQEALAGGQETQYF.

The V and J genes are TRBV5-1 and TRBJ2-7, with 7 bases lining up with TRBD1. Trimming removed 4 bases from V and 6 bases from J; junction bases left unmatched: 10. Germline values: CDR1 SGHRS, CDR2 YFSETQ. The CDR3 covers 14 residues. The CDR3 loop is CASSTSGTAFEQYF. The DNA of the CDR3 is TGCGCCAGCAGCACCTCCGGGACAGCCTTCGAGCAGTACTTC.

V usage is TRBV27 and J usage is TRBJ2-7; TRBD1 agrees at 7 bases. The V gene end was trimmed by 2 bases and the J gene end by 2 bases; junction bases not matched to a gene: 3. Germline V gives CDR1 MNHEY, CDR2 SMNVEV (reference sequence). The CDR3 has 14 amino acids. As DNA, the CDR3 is TGTGCCAGCAGTTTAAAAGGGACAGCCTACGAGCAGTACTTC. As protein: CASSLKGTAYEQYF.

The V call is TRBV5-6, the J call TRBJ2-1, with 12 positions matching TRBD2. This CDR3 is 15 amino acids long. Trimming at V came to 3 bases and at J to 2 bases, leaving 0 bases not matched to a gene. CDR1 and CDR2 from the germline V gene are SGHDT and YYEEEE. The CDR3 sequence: CASSSSGRAYNEQFF. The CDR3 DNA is TGTGCCAGCAGCTCTAGCGGGAGGGCCTACAATGAGCAGTTCTTC.

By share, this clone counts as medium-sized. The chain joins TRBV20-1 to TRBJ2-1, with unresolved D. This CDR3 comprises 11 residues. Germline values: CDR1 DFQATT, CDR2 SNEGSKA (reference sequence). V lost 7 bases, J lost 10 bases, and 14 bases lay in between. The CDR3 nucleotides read TGCAGTGTCCAGACTGATGGAGAGCAGTTCTTC. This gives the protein CSVQTDGEQFF.

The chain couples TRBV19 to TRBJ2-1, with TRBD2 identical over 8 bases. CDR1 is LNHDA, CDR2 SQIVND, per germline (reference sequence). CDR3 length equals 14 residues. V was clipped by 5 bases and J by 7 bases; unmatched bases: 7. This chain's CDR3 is CASSPSGSSNEQFF. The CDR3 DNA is TGTGCCAGTAGTCCCAGCGGGAGCTCAAATGAGCAGTTCTTC. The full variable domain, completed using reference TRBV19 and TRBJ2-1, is DGGITQSPKYLFRKEGQNVTLSCEQNLNHDAMYWYRQDPGQGLRLIYYSQIVNDFQKGDIAEGYSVSREKKESFPLTVTSAQKNPTAFYLCASSPSGSSNEQFFGPGTRLTVL.

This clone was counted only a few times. CDR3 DNA: TGTGCCAGCAGTCAGGGACTAGCGGGGGGGCGTGAGCAGTACTTC. Its protein is CASSQGLAGGREQYF. The genes are TRBV7-2 and TRBJ2-7; 16 nucleotides align to TRBD2. V trimming: 6 bases; J trimming: 7 bases; junction bases outside the gene matches: 6. The CDR3 is 15 residues long. Germline lookup yields CDR1 SGHTA and CDR2 FQGNSA.

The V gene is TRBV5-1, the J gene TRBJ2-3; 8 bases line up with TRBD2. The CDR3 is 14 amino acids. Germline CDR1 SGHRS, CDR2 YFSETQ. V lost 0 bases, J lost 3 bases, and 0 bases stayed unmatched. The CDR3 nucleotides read TGCGCCAGCAGCTTGGGACTAGCGACAGATACGCAGTATTTT. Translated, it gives CASSLGLATDTQYF.

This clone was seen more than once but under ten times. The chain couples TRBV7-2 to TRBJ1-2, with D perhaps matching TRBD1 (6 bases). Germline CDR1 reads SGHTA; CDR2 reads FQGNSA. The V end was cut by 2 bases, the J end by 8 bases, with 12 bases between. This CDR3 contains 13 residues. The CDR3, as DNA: TGTGCCAGCAGCTTATATTCAGGGGACGGCTACACCTTC. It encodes CASSLYSGDGYTF.

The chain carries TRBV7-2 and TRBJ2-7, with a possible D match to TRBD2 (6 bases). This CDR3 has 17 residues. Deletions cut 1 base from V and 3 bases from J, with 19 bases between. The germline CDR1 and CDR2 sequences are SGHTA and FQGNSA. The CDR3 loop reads CASSLGAVGTANYEQYF. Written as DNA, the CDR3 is TGTGCCAGCAGCTTAGGTGCTGTCGGGACTGCGAACTACGAGCAGTACTTC. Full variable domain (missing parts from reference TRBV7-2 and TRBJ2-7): GAGVSQSPSNKVTEKGKDVELRCDPISGHTALYWYRQSLGQGLEFLIYFQGNSAPDKSGLPSDRFSAERTGGSVSTLTIQRTQQEDSAVYLCASSLGAVGTANYEQYFGPGTRLTVT.

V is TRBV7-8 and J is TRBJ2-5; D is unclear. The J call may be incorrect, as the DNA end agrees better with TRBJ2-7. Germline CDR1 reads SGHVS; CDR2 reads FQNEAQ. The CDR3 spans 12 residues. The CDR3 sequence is CASSLVPYEQYF. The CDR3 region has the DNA TGTGCCAGCAGCTTAGTACCTTACGAGCAGTACTTC.

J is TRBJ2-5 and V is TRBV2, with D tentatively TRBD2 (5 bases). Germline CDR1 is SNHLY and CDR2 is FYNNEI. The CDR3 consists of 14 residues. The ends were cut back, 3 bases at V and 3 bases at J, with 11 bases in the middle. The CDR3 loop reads CASSEDWAEETQYF. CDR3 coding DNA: TGTGCCAGCAGTGAGGACTGGGCGGAAGAGACCCAGTACTTC.